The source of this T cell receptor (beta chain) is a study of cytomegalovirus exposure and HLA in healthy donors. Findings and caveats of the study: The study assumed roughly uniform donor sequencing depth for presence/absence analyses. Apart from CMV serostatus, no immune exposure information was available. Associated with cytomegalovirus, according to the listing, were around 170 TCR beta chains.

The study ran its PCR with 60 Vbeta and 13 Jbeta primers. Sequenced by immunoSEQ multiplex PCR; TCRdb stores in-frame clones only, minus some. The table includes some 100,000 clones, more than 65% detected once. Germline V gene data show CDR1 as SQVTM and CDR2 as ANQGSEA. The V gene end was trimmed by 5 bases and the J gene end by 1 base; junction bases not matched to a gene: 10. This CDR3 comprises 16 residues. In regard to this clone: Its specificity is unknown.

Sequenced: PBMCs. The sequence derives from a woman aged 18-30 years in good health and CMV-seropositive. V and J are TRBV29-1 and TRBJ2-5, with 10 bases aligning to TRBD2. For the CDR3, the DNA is TGCAGCGTTTGCGAGCGGGGGGGCCTACTCCAAGAGACCCAGTACTTC. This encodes CSVCERGGLLQETQYF.